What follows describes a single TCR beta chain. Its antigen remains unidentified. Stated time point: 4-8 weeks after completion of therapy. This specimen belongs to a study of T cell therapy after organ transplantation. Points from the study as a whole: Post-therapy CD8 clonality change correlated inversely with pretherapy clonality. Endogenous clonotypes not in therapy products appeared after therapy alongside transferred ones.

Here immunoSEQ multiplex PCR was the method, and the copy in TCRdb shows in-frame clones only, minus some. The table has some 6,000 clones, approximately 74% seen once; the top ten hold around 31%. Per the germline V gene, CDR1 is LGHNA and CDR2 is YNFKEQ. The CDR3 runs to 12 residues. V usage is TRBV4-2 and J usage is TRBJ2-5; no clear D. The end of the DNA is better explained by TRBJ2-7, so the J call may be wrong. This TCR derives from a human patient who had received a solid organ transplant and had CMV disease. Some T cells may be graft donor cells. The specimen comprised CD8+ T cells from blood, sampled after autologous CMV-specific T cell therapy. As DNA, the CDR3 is TGTGCCAGCAGCCAGGCCCCCCACGAGCAGTACTTC. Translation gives CASSQAPHEQYF.